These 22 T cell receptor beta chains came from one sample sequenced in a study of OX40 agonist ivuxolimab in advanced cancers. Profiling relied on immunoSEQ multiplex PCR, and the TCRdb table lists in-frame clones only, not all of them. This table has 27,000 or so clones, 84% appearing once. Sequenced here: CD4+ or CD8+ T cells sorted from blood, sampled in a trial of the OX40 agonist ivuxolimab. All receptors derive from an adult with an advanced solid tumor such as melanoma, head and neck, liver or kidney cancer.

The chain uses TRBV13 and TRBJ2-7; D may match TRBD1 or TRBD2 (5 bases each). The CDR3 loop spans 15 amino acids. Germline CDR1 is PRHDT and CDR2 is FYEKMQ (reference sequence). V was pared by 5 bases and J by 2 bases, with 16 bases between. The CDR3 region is CASSGGRVRAYEQYF. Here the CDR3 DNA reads TGTGCCAGCAGCGGAGGCAGGGTTCGTGCCTACGAGCAGTACTTC.

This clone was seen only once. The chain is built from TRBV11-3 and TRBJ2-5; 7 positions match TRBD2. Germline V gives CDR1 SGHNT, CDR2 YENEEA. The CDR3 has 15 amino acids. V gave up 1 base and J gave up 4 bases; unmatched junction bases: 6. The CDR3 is CASSLVSGAGETQYF. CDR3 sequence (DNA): TGTGCCAGCAGCTTAGTGAGCGGGGCCGGAGAGACCCAGTACTTC.

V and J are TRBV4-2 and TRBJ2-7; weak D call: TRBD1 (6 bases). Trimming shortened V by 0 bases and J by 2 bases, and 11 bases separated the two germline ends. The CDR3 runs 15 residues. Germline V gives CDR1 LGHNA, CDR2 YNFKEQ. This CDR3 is CASSQDRGGTYEQYF. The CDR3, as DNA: TGTGCCAGCAGCCAAGATCGAGGGGGTACCTACGAGCAGTACTTC.

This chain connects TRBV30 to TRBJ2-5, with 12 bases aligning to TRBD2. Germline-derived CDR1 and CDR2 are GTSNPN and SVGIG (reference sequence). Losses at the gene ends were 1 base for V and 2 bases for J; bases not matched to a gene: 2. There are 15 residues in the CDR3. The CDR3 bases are TGTGCCTGGAGTGCCCTAGCGGGAGGGCAAGAGACCCAGTACTTC. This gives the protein CAWSALAGGQETQYF.

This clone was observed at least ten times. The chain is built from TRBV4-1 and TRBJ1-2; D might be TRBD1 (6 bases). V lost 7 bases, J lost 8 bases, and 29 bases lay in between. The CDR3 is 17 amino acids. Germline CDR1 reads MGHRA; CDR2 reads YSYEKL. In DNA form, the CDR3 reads TGCGCCAGCAACGCTGGGGGGGCACCGGACCCCGCGGGGGGCTACACCTTC. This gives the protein CASNAGGAPDPAGGYTF.

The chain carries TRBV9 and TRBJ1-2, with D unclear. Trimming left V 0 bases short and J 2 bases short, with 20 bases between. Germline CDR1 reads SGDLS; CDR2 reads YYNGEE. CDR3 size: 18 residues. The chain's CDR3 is CASSVARSLTTLNYGYTF. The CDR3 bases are TGTGCCAGCAGCGTAGCTAGGAGTCTAACCACCCTGAACTATGGCTACACCTTC.

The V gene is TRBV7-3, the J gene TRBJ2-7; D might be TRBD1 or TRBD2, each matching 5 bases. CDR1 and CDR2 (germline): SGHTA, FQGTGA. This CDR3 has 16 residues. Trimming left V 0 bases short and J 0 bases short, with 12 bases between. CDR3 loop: CASSLTGDGSSYEQYF. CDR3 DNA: TGTGCCAGCAGCTTAACCGGGGACGGAAGCTCCTACGAGCAGTACTTC.

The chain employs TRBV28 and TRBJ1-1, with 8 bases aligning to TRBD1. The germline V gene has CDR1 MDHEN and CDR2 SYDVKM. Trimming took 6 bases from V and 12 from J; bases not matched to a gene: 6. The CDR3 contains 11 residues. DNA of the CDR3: TGTGCCAGCAGCTCGGACAGGGAAACTTTCTTT. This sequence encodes CASSSDRETFF. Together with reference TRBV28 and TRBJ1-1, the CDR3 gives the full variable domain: DVKVTQSSRYLVKRTGEKVFLECVQDMDHENMFWYRQDPGLGLRLIYFSYDVKMKEKGDIPEGYSVSREKKERFSLILESASTNQTSMYLCASSSDRETFFGQGTRLTVV.

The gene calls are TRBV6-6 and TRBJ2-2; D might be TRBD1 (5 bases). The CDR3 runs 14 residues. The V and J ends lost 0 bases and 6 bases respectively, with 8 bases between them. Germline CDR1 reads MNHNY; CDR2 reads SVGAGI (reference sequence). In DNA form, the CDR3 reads TGTGCCAGCAGTTACTCGATAGGGGCCGGGGAGCTGTTTTTT. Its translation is CASSYSIGAGELFF.

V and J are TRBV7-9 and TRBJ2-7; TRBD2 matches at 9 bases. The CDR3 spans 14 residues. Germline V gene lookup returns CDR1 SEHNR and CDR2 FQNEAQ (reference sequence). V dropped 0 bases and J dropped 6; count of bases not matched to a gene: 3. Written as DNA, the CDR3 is TGTGCCAGCAGCTTAGCGCGGGGGGGCGGCGAGCAGTACTTC. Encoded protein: CASSLARGGGEQYF.

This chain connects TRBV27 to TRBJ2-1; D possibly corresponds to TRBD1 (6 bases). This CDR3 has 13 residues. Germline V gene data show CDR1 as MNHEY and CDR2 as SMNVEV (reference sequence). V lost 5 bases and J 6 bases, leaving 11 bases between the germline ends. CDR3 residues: CASSEGQSNEQFF. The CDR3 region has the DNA TGTGCCAGCAGTGAAGGACAGTCCAATGAGCAGTTCTTC.

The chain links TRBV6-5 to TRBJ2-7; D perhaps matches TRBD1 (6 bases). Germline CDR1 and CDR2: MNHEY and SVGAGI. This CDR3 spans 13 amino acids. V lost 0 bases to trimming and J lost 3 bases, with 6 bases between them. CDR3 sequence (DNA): TGTGCCAGCAGTTACTCGGGACACTACGAGCAGTACTTC. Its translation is CASSYSGHYEQYF.

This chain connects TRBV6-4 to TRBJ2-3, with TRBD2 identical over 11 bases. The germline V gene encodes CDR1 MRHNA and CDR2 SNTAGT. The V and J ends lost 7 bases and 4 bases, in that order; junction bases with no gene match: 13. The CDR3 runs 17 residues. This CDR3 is CASTPPASGRSPDTQYF. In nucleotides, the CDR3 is TGTGCCAGCACCCCGCCGGCTAGCGGGAGGTCCCCAGATACGCAGTATTTT.

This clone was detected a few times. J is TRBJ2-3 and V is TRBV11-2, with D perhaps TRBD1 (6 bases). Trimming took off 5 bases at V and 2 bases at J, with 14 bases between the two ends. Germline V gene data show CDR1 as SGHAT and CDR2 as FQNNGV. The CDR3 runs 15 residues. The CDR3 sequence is CASSPLQGLTDTQYF. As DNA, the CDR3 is TGTGCCAGCAGCCCTTTGCAGGGGCTCACAGATACGCAGTATTTT. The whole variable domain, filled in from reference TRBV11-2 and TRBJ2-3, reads EAGVAQSPRYKIIEKRQSVAFWCNPISGHATLYWYQQILGQGPKLLIQFQNNGVVDDSQLPKDRFSAERLKGVDSTLKIQPAKLEDSAVYLCASSPLQGLTDTQYFGPGTRLTVL.

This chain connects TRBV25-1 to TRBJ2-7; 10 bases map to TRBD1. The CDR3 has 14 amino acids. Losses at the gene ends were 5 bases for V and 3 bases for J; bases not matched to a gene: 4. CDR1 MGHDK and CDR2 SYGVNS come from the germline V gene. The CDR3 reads CASSPRTGGYEQYF. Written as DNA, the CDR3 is TGTGCCAGCAGTCCCCGGACAGGGGGCTACGAGCAGTACTTC.

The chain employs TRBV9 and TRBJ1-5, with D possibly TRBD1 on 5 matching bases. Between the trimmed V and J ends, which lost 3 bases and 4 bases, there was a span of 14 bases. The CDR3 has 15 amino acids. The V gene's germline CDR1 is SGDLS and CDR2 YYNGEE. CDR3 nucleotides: TGTGCCAGCAGCGCCGACAGTAGCGGGAATCAGCCCCAGCATTTT. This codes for CASSADSSGNQPQHF.

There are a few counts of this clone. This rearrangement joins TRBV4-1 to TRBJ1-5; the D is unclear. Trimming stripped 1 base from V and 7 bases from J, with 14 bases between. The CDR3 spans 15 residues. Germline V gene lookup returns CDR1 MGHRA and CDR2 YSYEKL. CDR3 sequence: CASSQVRSLGQPQHF. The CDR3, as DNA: TGCGCCAGCAGCCAAGTCCGGTCTCTAGGCCAGCCCCAGCATTTT.

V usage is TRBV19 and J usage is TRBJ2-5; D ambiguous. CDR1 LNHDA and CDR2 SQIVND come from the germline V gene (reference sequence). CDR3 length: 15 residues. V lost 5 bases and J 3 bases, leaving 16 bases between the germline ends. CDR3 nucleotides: TGTGCCAGTAGTCCCCGCGGCAAGAAGAAAGAGACCCAGTACTTC. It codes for CASSPRGKKKETQYF.

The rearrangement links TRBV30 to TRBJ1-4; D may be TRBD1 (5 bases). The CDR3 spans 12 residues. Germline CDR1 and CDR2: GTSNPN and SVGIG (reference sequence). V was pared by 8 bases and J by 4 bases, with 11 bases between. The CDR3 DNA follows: TGTGCCGGGGGACGGTTTAATGAAAAACTGTTTTTT. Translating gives CAGGRFNEKLFF.

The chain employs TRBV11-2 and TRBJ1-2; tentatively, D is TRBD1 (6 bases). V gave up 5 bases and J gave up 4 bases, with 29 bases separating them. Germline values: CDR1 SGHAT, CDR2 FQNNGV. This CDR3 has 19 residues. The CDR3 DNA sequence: TGTGCCAGCAGCCTACTCAGCGCCCCGGGACACGCCCGTATCTATGGCTACACCTTC. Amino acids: CASSLLSAPGHARIYGYTF.

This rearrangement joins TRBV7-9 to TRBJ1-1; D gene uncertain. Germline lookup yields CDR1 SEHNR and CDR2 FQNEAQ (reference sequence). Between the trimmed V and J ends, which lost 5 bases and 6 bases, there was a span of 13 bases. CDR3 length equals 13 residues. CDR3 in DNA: TGTGCCAGCAGCCCCTGGGGAGGCGCTGAAGCTTTCTTT. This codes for CASSPWGGAEAFF.

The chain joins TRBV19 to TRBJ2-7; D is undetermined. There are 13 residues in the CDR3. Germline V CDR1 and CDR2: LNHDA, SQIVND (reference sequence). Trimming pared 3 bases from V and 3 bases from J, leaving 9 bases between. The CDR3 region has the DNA TGTGCCAGTAGTATTGTTTCGGGCTACGAGCAGTACTTC. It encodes CASSIVSGYEQYF.